This record looks at one T cell receptor beta chain sequence and its context. The sample originates from a study of T cell repertoires in cytomegalovirus infection. In germline, CDR1 is SGHDN, CDR2 FVKESK. The V and J ends lost 2 bases and 4 bases respectively, with 6 bases between them. CDR3 length: 13 residues. A single record per CDR3 protein comes from TCRdb applying MiXCR to the reads. The sample contains about 360,000 distinct CDR3 sequences, 15% to 20% of which appear only once. The sequenced material came from PBMCs. The chain has TRBV14 and TRBJ1-5; D is unresolved. This clonotype originated in a human donor in good health (CMV status not recorded). Some clones in this sample may be carry-over from other donors' samples. The CDR3 loop is CASSQSGNQPQHF. The CDR3 nucleotides are TGTGCCAGCAGCCAATCGGGGAATCAGCCCCAGCATTTT.